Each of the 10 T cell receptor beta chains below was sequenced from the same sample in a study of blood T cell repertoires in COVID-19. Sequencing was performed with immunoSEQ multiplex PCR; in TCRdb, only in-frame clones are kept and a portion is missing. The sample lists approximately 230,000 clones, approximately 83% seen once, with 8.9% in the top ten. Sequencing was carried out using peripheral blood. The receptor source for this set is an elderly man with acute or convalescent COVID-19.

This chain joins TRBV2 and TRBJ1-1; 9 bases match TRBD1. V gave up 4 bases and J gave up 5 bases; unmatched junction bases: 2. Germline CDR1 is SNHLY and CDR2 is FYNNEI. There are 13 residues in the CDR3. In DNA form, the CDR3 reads TGTGCCAGCAGTGTGACAGGGGGGACTGAAGCTTTCTTT. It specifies CASSVTGGTEAFF.

The CDR3 loop is CASSADRIREKLFF. The CDR3 bases are TGTGCCAGCAGTGCGGACAGGATTCGGGAAAAACTGTTTTTT. This chain connects TRBV2 to TRBJ1-4, with 7 bases matching TRBD1. The V gene end was trimmed by 4 bases and the J gene end by 8 bases; junction bases not matched to a gene: 7. The CDR3 extends over 14 amino acids. CDR1 and CDR2 from the germline V gene are SNHLY and FYNNEI.

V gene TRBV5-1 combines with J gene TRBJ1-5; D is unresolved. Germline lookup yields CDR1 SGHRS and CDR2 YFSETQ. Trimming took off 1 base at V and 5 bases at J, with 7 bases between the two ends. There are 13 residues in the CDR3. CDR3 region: CASSLSADQPQHF. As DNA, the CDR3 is TGCGCCAGCAGCTTGTCCGCAGATCAGCCCCAGCATTTT.

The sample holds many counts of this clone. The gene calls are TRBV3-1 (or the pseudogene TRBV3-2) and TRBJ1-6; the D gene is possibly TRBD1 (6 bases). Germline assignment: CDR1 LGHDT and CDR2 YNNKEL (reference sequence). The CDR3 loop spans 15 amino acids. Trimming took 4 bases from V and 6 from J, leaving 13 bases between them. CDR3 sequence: CASSLLRRGNSPLHF. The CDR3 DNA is TGTGCCAGCAGCCTCCTGCGCAGGGGTAATTCACCCCTCCACTTT.

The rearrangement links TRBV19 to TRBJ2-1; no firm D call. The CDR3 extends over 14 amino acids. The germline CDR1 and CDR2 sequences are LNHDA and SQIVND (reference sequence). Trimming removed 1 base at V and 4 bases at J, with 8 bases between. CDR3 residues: CASSIVAEYNEQFF. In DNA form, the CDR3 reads TGTGCCAGTAGTATAGTTGCGGAATACAATGAGCAGTTCTTC.

In nucleotides, the CDR3 is TGCGCCAGCAGCTTGGCTCCTAGCGGGGGCTACGAGCAGTACTTC. Protein: CASSLAPSGGYEQYF. The V and J genes are TRBV5-1 and TRBJ2-7, with 10 nucleotides matching TRBD2. CDR3 length equals 15 residues. V lost 0 bases to trimming and J lost 3 bases; unmatched junction nucleotides: 3. Germline CDR1 reads SGHRS; CDR2 reads YFSETQ.

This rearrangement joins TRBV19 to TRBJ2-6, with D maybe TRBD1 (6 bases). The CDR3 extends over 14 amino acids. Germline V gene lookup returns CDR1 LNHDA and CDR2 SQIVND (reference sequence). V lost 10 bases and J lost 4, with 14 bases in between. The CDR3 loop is CATKQGSGANVLTF. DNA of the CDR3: TGTGCCACTAAACAGGGATCAGGGGCCAACGTCCTGACTTTC.

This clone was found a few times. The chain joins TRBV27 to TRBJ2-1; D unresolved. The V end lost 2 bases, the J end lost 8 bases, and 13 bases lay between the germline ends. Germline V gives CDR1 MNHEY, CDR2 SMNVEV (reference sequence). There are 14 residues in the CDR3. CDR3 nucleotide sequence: TGTGCCAGCAGTTTAACGGGTAGAGTCGATGAGCAGTTCTTC. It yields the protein CASSLTGRVDEQFF.

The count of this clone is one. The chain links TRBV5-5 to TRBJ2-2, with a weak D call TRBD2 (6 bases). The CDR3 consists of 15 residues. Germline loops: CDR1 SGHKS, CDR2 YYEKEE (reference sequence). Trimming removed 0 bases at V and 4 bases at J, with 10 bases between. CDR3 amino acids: CASSLVFGGTGELFF. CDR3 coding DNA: TGTGCCAGCAGCTTGGTTTTCGGGGGCACCGGGGAGCTGTTTTTT.

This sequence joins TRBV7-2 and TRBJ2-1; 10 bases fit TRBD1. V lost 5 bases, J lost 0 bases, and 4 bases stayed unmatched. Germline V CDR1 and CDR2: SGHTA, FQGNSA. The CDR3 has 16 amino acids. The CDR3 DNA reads TGTGCCAGCAGCCCGACAGGGGGCAACTCCTACAATGAGCAGTTCTTC. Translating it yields CASSPTGGNSYNEQFF.